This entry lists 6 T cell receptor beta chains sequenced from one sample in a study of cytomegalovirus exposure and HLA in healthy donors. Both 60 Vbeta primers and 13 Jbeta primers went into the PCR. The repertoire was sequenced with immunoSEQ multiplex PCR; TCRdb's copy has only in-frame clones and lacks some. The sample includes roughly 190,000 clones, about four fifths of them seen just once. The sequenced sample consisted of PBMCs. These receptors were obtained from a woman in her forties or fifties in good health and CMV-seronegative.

CDR3 nucleotides: TGTGCCAGCAGCCCGAGACAGGGGGCGAGTGAAAAACTGTTTTTT. Its translation: CASSPRQGASEKLFF. The chain is built from TRBV7-9 and TRBJ1-4; TRBD1 matches at 10 bases. Germline assignment: CDR1 SEHNR and CDR2 FQNEAQ (reference sequence). The CDR3 totals 15 residues. J gave up 7 bases and V 5 bases, and 7 bases lay outside the gene matches. The full variable domain, rest sourced from reference TRBV7-9 and TRBJ1-4, is DTGVSQNPRHKITKRGQNVTFRCDPISEHNRLYWYRQTLGQGPEFLTYFQNEAQLEKSRLLSDRFSAERPKGSFSTLEIQRTEQGDSAMYLCASSPRQGASEKLFFGSGTQLSVL.

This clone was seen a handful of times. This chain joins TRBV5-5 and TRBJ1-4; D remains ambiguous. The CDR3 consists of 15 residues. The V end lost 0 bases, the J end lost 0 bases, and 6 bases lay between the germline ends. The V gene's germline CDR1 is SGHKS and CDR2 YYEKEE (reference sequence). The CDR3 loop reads CASSLGRATNEKLFF. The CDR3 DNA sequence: TGTGCCAGCAGCTTGGGTCGGGCAACTAATGAAAAACTGTTTTTT.

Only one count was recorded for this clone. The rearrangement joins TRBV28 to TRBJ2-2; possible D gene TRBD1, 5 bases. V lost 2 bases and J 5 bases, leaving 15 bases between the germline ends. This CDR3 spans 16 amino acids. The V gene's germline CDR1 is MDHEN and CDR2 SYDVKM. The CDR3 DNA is TGTGCCAGCAGTTTAAGCAGGGAAGGTAAAACCGGGGAGCTGTTTTTT. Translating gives CASSLSREGKTGELFF.

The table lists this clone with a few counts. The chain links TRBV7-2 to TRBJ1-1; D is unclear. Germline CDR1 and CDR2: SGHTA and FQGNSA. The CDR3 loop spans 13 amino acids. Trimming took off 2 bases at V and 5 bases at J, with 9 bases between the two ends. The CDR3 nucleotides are TGTGCCAGCAGCTTAAAGCGTTTTACTGAAGCTTTCTTT. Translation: CASSLKRFTEAFF.

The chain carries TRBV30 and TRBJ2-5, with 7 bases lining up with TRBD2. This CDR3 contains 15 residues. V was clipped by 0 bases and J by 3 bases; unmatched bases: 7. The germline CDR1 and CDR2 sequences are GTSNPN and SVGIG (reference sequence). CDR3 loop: CAWSVLRGTEETQYF. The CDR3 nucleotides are TGTGCCTGGAGTGTACTGCGGGGGACGGAAGAGACCCAGTACTTC.

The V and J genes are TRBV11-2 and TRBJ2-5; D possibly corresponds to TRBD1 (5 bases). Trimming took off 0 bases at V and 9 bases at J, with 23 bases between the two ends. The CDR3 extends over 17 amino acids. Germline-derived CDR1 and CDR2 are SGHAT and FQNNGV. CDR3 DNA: TGTGCCAGCAGCTTAGATGCAGCAGGGTGGGGTCTCGTGGCCCAGTACTTC. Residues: CASSLDAAGWGLVAQYF.